Below are 21 T cell receptor beta chains sequenced from a single sample in a study of cytomegalovirus exposure and HLA in healthy donors. Sequencing was performed with immunoSEQ multiplex PCR; in TCRdb, only in-frame clones are kept and a portion is missing. The sample contains about 79,000 clones, 93% of which appear only once. Sequenced material: PBMCs. These receptor sequences come from a woman aged 30 to 39 in good health and CMV-seronegative.

CDR3 DNA sequence: TGTGCCAGCTCACCTGGAGATTCTGGAAACACCATATATTTT. It yields the protein CASSPGDSGNTIYF. The chain has TRBV18 and TRBJ1-3; D uncertain. CDR3 length: 14 residues. Deletions cut 3 bases from V and 1 base from J, with 7 bases between. Germline V gene lookup returns CDR1 KGHSH and CDR2 LQKENI.

The V and J genes are TRBV7-9 and TRBJ1-5, with 7 bases identical to TRBD1. The length of the CDR3 is 14 residues. Trimming took 5 bases from V and 2 from J; bases not matched to a gene: 3. Germline loops: CDR1 SEHNR, CDR2 FQNEAQ (reference sequence). The CDR3 spells CASSIGQGNQPQHF. DNA of the CDR3: TGTGCCAGCAGCATCGGACAGGGCAATCAGCCCCAGCATTTT. Full variable domain (outside the CDR3, taken from reference TRBV7-9 and TRBJ1-5): DTGVSQNPRHKITKRGQNVTFRCDPISEHNRLYWYRQTLGQGPEFLTYFQNEAQLEKSRLLSDRFSAERPKGSFSTLEIQRTEQGDSAMYLCASSIGQGNQPQHFGDGTRLSIL.

The genes are TRBV28 and TRBJ2-4, with 7 bases aligning to TRBD1. Germline loops: CDR1 MDHEN, CDR2 SYDVKM. The CDR3 extends over 16 amino acids. J lost 0 bases, V lost 4 bases, and 6 bases had no gene match. This CDR3 is CASSSGTAIAKNIQYF. In DNA, the CDR3 is TGTGCCAGCAGTTCCGGGACAGCAATAGCCAAAAACATTCAGTACTTC.

A single count supports this clone. The rearrangement uses TRBV9 and TRBJ1-6; 8 nucleotides align to TRBD1. The CDR3 has 14 residues. Germline V gene lookup returns CDR1 SGDLS and CDR2 YYNGEE. After removal of 1 base from V and 9 bases from J, the junction contained 3 bases not matched to a gene. The CDR3 DNA reads as TGTGCCAGCAGCGTATTACAGGGGGGTTCACCCCTCCACTTT. Protein: CASSVLQGGSPLHF.

V usage is TRBV7-8 and J usage is TRBJ2-5; TRBD2 aligns across 9 bases. The CDR3 runs to 15 residues. J gave up 2 bases and V 5 bases, and 6 bases lay outside the gene matches. Per germline, CDR1 SGHVS and CDR2 FQNEAQ. DNA for the CDR3: TGTGCCAGCAGCGTAGGGACTAGCAATCAAGAGACCCAGTACTTC. The encoded protein is CASSVGTSNQETQYF. Complete variable domain (other parts from reference TRBV7-8 and TRBJ2-5): GAGVSQSPRYKVAKRGQDVALRCDPISGHVSLFWYQQALGQGPEFLTYFQNEAQLDKSGLPSDRFFAERPEGSVSTLKIQRTQQEDSAVYLCASSVGTSNQETQYFGPGTRLLVL.

The chain couples TRBV6-1 to TRBJ1-2; D call uncertain. This CDR3 has 13 amino acids. From germline, CDR1 is MNHNS and CDR2 SASEGT. Trimming pared 2 bases from V and 4 bases from J, leaving 8 bases between. CDR3: CASSEYTLYGYTF. CDR3 DNA sequence: TGTGCCAGCAGTGAATACACCCTCTATGGCTACACCTTC.

This clone turned up a few times. The chain links TRBV27 to TRBJ2-7; 8 bases align to TRBD1. The length of the CDR3 is 14 residues. After removal of 3 bases from V and 3 bases from J, the junction contained 4 bases not matched to a gene. In germline, CDR1 is MNHEY, CDR2 SMNVEV (reference sequence). The CDR3 coding sequence is TGTGCCAGCAGTTTCGGACAGGGTGGCTACGAGCAGTACTTC. Residues: CASSFGQGGYEQYF.

This sequence joins TRBV27 and TRBJ2-3, with D possibly being TRBD1 (5 bases). Between the trimmed V and J ends, which lost 6 bases and 6 bases, there was a span of 28 bases. The CDR3 is 18 residues long. CDR1 and CDR2 (germline): MNHEY, SMNVEV (reference sequence). In DNA form, the CDR3 reads TGTGCCAGCAGCGACCTGATCTGGGGCAGGGCCGAGTGGGATACGCAGTATTTT. It specifies CASSDLIWGRAEWDTQYF.

In this sample, this clone turned up once. For the CDR3, the DNA is TGTGCCAGCGTTCCTAGCGGGAGTTACGAGCAGTACTTC. Residues: CASVPSGSYEQYF. The V gene is TRBV6-6, the J gene TRBJ2-7; the match to TRBD2 covers 10 bases. The CDR3 has 13 amino acids. The V segment lost 8 bases and the J segment 4 bases; nucleotides outside the gene matches: 5. Germline V gene sequence: CDR1 MNHNY, CDR2 SVGAGI (reference sequence).

The chain recombines TRBV7-2 with TRBJ2-1; tentative D call: TRBD2 (6 bases). Germline V gives CDR1 SGHTA, CDR2 FQGNSA. This CDR3 has 15 residues. Trimming removed 6 bases from V and 4 bases from J, with 16 bases in between. CDR3 in DNA: TGTGCCAGCAGTCCCCTACGGGACTTATACAATGAGCAGTTCTTC. This encodes CASSPLRDLYNEQFF.

The rearrangement uses TRBV11-2 and TRBJ2-5; tentatively, D is TRBD1 (5 bases). The CDR3 spans 14 residues. Germline V CDR1 and CDR2: SGHAT, FQNNGV. Trimming left V 5 bases short and J 5 bases short, with 15 bases between. The CDR3 sequence is CASSRTRVGETQYF. CDR3 bases: TGTGCCAGCAGCAGAACCAGGGTTGGGGAGACCCAGTACTTC.

The chain recombines TRBV5-6 with TRBJ2-2, with D unresolved. V was clipped by 1 base and J by 2 bases, with 6 bases between them. CDR1 is SGHDT and CDR2 is YYEEEE in the germline V gene. The CDR3 runs to 14 residues. The CDR3 loop is CASSLTGNTGELFF. The CDR3 DNA is TGTGCCAGCAGCTTGACCGGTAACACCGGGGAGCTGTTTTTT.

This clone has more than one count but fewer than ten. The chain has TRBV9 and TRBJ1-2, with D hard to call. V was pared by 4 bases and J by 2 bases, with 15 bases between. Germline CDR1 SGDLS, CDR2 YYNGEE. The CDR3 sequence is 15 residues long. The CDR3 spells CASSTDPDWNYGYTF. CDR3 DNA: TGTGCCAGCAGCACAGACCCCGATTGGAACTATGGCTACACCTTC.

This chain links TRBV15 with TRBJ2-7, with 10 bases fitting TRBD2. Germline V CDR1 and CDR2: LNHNV, YYDKDF (reference sequence). There are 16 residues in the CDR3. V lost 1 base and J lost 1; bases outside the gene matches: 4. The CDR3 protein is CATSRGTSGASYEQYF. The CDR3 coding sequence is TGTGCCACCAGCAGAGGGACTAGCGGAGCTTCCTACGAGCAGTACTTC.

This clone was found a few times. The chain uses TRBV7-6 and TRBJ2-7; 9 nucleotides align to TRBD1. Germline V lookup: CDR1 SGHVS, CDR2 FNYEAQ. The CDR3 runs 17 residues. J gave up 2 bases and V 2 bases, and 10 bases lay outside the gene matches. The CDR3 DNA follows: TGTGCCAGCAGCTTACCGGCTTCGGGACAGGGTACCTACGAGCAGTACTTC. It codes for CASSLPASGQGTYEQYF.

The J gene is TRBJ1-3, the V gene TRBV6-5; 9 bases match TRBD1. This CDR3 comprises 14 residues. V lost 6 bases, J lost 7 bases, and 7 bases stayed unmatched. Germline assignment: CDR1 MNHEY and CDR2 SVGAGI. CDR3 nucleotides: TGTGCCAGCAGAGGACCCGACAGGGGGAACACCATATATTTT. Its translation is CASRGPDRGNTIYF.

This sequence joins TRBV9 and TRBJ1-1; D is unresolved. With 3 bases removed from V and 2 bases from J, the gap between germline ends came to 11 bases. The CDR3 is made up of 14 amino acids. Germline lookup yields CDR1 SGDLS and CDR2 YYNGEE. CDR3 bases: TGTGCCAGCAGCGAACGACAATATAACACTGAAGCTTTCTTT. The encoded protein is CASSERQYNTEAFF.

The genes are TRBV29-1 and TRBJ2-3, with D possibly being TRBD1 (5 bases). The CDR3 has 13 residues. Germline V gives CDR1 SQVTM, CDR2 ANQGSEA. The ends were cut back, 4 bases at V and 2 bases at J, with 10 bases in the middle. The CDR3 loop is CSVVTDLTDTQYF. In nucleotides, the CDR3 is TGCAGCGTTGTGACAGATCTCACAGATACGCAGTATTTT.

This rearrangement joins TRBV27 to TRBJ2-5, with D uncertain. The V gene's germline CDR1 is MNHEY and CDR2 SMNVEV (reference sequence). V gave up 0 bases and J gave up 5 bases, with 7 bases separating them. The CDR3 has 13 amino acids. DNA for the CDR3: TGTGCCAGCAGTTTATCTAGTCCCGAGACCCAGTACTTC. Translation gives CASSLSSPETQYF.

This chain joins TRBV2 and TRBJ2-5; the D gene is possibly TRBD2 (5 bases). The germline V gene has CDR1 SNHLY and CDR2 FYNNEI. This CDR3 has 14 amino acids. V lost 2 bases to trimming and J lost 4 bases, with 11 bases between them. The CDR3 coding sequence is TGTGCCAGCAGTGAAAGAGCCGGGGTAGAGACCCAGTACTTC. The encoded protein is CASSERAGVETQYF.

J is TRBJ2-7 and V is TRBV6-6; 7 positions agree with TRBD1. CDR1 is MNHNY, CDR2 SVGAGI, per germline (reference sequence). J gave up 1 base and V 0 bases, and 3 bases lay outside the gene matches. The CDR3 is 15 residues long. The chain's CDR3 is CASSYSAGGSYEQYF. The CDR3, as DNA: TGTGCCAGCAGTTACTCGGCAGGGGGATCCTACGAGCAGTACTTC.